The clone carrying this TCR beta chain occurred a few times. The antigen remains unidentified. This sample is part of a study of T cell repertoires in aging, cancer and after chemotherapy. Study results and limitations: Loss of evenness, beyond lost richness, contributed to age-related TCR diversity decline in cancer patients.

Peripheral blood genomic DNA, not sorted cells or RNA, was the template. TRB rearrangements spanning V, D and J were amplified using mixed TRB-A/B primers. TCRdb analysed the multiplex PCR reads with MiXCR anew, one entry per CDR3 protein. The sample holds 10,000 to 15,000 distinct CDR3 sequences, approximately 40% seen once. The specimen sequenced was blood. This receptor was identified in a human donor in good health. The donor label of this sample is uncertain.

The CDR3 is CASSVGLAGYNEQFF. The CDR3 DNA is TGTGCCAGCAGTGTCGGACTAGCGGGCTACAATGAGCAGTTCTTC. The genes are TRBV6-5 and TRBJ2-1; 11 nucleotides line up with TRBD2. This CDR3 comprises 15 residues. V lost 5 bases and J lost 3; bases outside the gene matches: 3. The V gene's germline CDR1 is MNHEY and CDR2 SVGAGI.